The 29 T cell receptor delta chains presented below share a single source sample, sequenced in a study of gamma-delta chains in newborns, infants, children. TCRdb redid clone calling on the reads using CATT. The table includes 3,500 to 4,500 delta-chain clones, approximately 2% detected once. Sequences were obtained from blood. The receptors originated from a child who was a newborn, infant or young child, either healthy, febrile or measles-vaccinated (not recorded which).

This clone was seen a few times. The chain joins TRDV2 to TRDJ3; 8 nucleotides match TRDD3. The CDR3 loop spans 18 amino acids. Per germline, CDR1 GEAIGNYY and CDR2 EKD. With 3 bases clipped from V and 0 bases from J, the junction kept 6 bases outside the gene matches. CDR3 coding DNA: TGTGCCTGTGACCTACTGGGGGTAAGCTCCTGGGACACCCGACAGATGTTTTTC. It translates to CACDLLGVSSWDTRQMFF.

In this sample, this clone turned up a few times. At the DNA level, this CDR3 is encoded by other sequences in the same sample as well. This chain links TRDV2 with TRDJ3; TRDD3 matches at 11 bases. V lost 1 base and J lost 0; bases outside the gene matches: 1. The V gene's germline CDR1 is GEAIGNYY and CDR2 EKD. The CDR3 sequence is 18 residues long. In DNA form, the CDR3 reads TGTGCCTGTGACACTGGGGGATACGGCTCCTGGGACACCCGACAGATGTTTTTC. This gives the protein CACDTGGYGSWDTRQMFF.

Turning to this clone: The TCRdb protein, from a much larger clone, departs from this DNA's translation at residue 11, likely by read error; the protein shown derives from the DNA. The chain uses TRDV1 and TRDJ1; tentatively, D is TRDD2 (6 bases). From germline, CDR1 is TSWWSYY and CDR2 QGS. The V end was cut by 4 bases, the J end by 0 bases, with 21 bases between. The CDR3 contains 18 residues. This chain's CDR3 is CALGAFPPGPGDTDKLIF. The CDR3 nucleotides read TGTGCTCTTGGGGCCTTCCCGCCTGGCCCTGGTGACACCGATAAACTCATCTTT.

There are a few counts of this clone. The mismatch at residue 14 between this DNA's translation and the TCRdb protein of a much larger clone likely reflects a read error; the protein shown is translated from the DNA. The V call is TRDV2, the J call TRDJ3; 9 bases fit TRDD3. The germline V gene encodes CDR1 GEAIGNYY and CDR2 EKD. CDR3 length: 19 residues. As DNA, the CDR3 is TGTGCCTGTGACACGTTTACTGGGGGAAGCTCCTGGGACGCCCGACAGATGTTTTTC. It codes for CACDTFTGGSSWDARQMFF.

In this sample, this clone turned up a few times. TCRdb's entry gives the protein of a much larger clone, which mismatches this DNA's translation at residue 5, likely from a read error; the protein reported here is translated from the DNA. The rearrangement uses TRDV2 and TRDJ1; no clear D. The V and J ends lost 3 bases and 0 bases respectively, with 10 bases between them. Germline-derived CDR1 and CDR2 are GEAIGNYY and EKD. The length of the CDR3 is 14 residues. The CDR3 reads CACDAGGNTDKLIF. CDR3 DNA: TGTGCCTGTGACGCCGGAGGGAACACCGATAAACTCATCTTT.

This clone was seen a handful of times. TCRdb's protein, taken from a much larger clone, differs from this DNA's translation at residue 8, likely owing to a read error; the protein displayed comes from the DNA. V gene TRDV2 combines with J gene TRDJ3; 8 bases fit TRDD3. Germline assignment: CDR1 GEAIGNYY and CDR2 EKD. V was clipped by 3 bases and J by 1 base; unmatched bases: 4. This CDR3 spans 17 amino acids. The CDR3 DNA reads as TGTGCCTGTGACGAACTGGGGGGTTCCTGGGACACCCGACAGATGTTTTTC. Translated: CACDELGGSWDTRQMFF.

This clone was counted at least ten times. Since a far larger clone is one base different, this is likely a read error. Other DNA sequences of this sample code for an identical CDR3. The chain combines TRDV2 with TRDJ2, with TRDD3 identical over 8 bases. The CDR3 contains 14 residues. Germline-derived CDR1 and CDR2 are GEAIGNYY and EKD. CDR3 sequence: CACDTWGMTAQLFF. CDR3 in DNA: TGCGCCTGTGACACCTGGGGGATGACAGCACAACTCTTCTTT.

This clone was detected only a few times. A read error likely explains this, since a far larger clone differs by one base. Additional DNA sequences in this sample encode the identical CDR3. CDR3 DNA: TGTGCCTGTGACACCTGGGGAATAGCACAACTCTTCTTT. Its translation is CACDTWGIAQLFF. V usage is TRDV2 and J usage is TRDJ2; D is perhaps TRDD3 (5 bases). V was pared by 0 bases and J by 7 bases, with 8 bases between. The CDR3 loop spans 13 amino acids. CDR1 GEAIGNYY and CDR2 EKD come from the germline V gene.

By share, this clone ranks as large. This CDR3 is also generated by other DNA sequences in the sample. V gene TRDV1 combines with J gene TRDJ1; D possibly corresponds to TRDD3 (5 bases). The V and J ends lost 3 bases and 4 bases respectively, with 15 bases between them. The V gene's germline CDR1 is TSWWSYY and CDR2 QGS. The CDR3 spans 15 residues. CDR3: CALGDFRGEVDKLIF. CDR3 DNA sequence: TGTGCTCTTGGGGATTTCCGGGGAGAGGTCGATAAACTCATCTTT.

This clone was found a few times. A far larger clone is one nucleotide away, so this likely arose from a read error. Other DNA sequences from this sample encode an identical CDR3 as well. The rearrangement links TRAV29/DV5 to TRDJ3; D may be TRDD3 (5 bases). The CDR3 has 15 amino acids. Germline loops: CDR1 NSMFDY, CDR2 ISSIKDK. CDR3: CAATGSSWDTRQMFF. For the CDR3, the DNA is TGTGCAGCAACTGGGAGCTCCTGGGACACCCGGCAGATGTTTTTC. The variable domain in full, completed from reference TRAV29/DV5 and TRDJ3, reads DQQVKQNSPSLSVQEGRISILNCDYTNSMFDYFLWYKKYPAEGPTFLISISSIKDKNEDGRFTVFLNKSAKHLSLHIVPSQPGDSAVYFCAATGSSWDTRQMFFGTGIKLFVEP.

This clone has a handful of counts. A much more abundant neighbour one base away suggests this may be a read error. Other DNA sequences of this sample code for an identical CDR3. Here the CDR3 DNA reads TGTGCCCTTGGGGAACTGGCCGGGGGTGTGTACACCGATAAACTCATCTTT. Translated: CALGELAGGVYTDKLIF. This rearrangement joins TRDV1 to TRDJ1, with D perhaps matching TRDD3 (5 bases). This CDR3 comprises 17 residues. Germline assignment: CDR1 TSWWSYY and CDR2 QGS.

Sample share makes this clone medium-sized. Other DNA sequences within the sample encode an identical CDR3. The J gene is TRDJ2, the V gene TRAV29/DV5; 7 nucleotides match TRDD3. J gave up 4 bases and V 0 bases, and 24 bases lay outside the gene matches. The CDR3 extends over 21 amino acids. Germline loops: CDR1 NSMFDY, CDR2 ISSIKDK. The CDR3 loop reads CAASGRLPEGIDLWGTAQLFF. The DNA for the CDR3 is TGTGCAGCAAGCGGGCGGCTGCCTGAGGGGATAGACCTTTGGGGGACAGCACAACTCTTCTTT.

With regard to this clone: TCRdb's protein, taken from a much larger clone, differs from this DNA's translation at residue 13, likely owing to a read error; the protein displayed comes from the DNA. The rearrangement joins TRAV29/DV5 to TRDJ1, with TRDD3 identical over 12 bases. This CDR3 region has 15 residues. Germline CDR1 is NSMFDY and CDR2 is ISSIKDK. The CDR3 sequence: CAATFTGGYTDKIIF. The CDR3 bases are TGTGCAGCAACCTTTACTGGGGGATACACCGATAAAATCATCTTT.

Notes on this clone: TCRdb assigns this DNA the protein of a much larger clone, which departs from its translation at residue 9; this likely reflects a read error, and the protein shown comes from translating the DNA. The CDR3 DNA is TGTGCCTGTGACACCGGAGACCTTTCCGGGGAGTCCTCCTGGGACACCCGACAGATGTTTTTC. Translated, it gives CACDTGDLSGESSWDTRQMFF. The rearrangement links TRDV2 to TRDJ3; a possible D gene is TRDD3 (5 bases). Germline V gives CDR1 GEAIGNYY, CDR2 EKD. Trimming removed 0 bases at V and 0 bases at J, with 20 bases between. The CDR3 runs to 21 residues.

A word on this clone: TCRdb's protein for this DNA is that of a much larger clone and differs from the translation at residue 11, likely a read error; the protein shown is the DNA translation. The chain is built from TRDV2 and TRDJ3; D might be TRDD3 (6 bases). The CDR3 totals 17 residues. The V gene's germline CDR1 is GEAIGNYY and CDR2 EKD. CDR3: CACDSTGSSWGTRQMFF. CDR3 sequence (DNA): TGTGCCTGTGACAGTACTGGGAGCTCCTGGGGCACCCGACAGATGTTTTTC.

This clone was picked up a small number of times. It is likely a read error: a sequence one base away is far more abundant. The sample carries other DNA sequences with the same CDR3. V usage is TRDV2 and J usage is TRDJ3; 8 bases fit TRDD3. The CDR3 extends over 18 amino acids. Looked up from germline, CDR1 is GEAIGNYY and CDR2 is EKD. CDR3 residues: CACDLLGATAWDTRQMFF. The CDR3 DNA reads TGTGCCTGTGACTTACTGGGGGCTACCGCCTGGGACACCCGGCAGATGTTTTTC.

The chain has TRDV2 and TRDJ3; the match to TRDD3 covers 7 bases. Germline trimming cut 4 bases from V and 1 base from J; bases unmatched to any gene: 6. This CDR3 has 17 amino acids. CDR1 is GEAIGNYY and CDR2 is EKD in the germline V gene. CDR3 sequence (DNA): TGTGCCTGTGATCCTATACTGGGGTCCTGGGACACCCGACAGATGTTTTTC. Its protein product is CACDPILGSWDTRQMFF.

The chain combines TRDV2 with TRDJ1; TRDD3 matches 12 bases. After removal of 2 bases from V and 0 bases from J, the junction contained 6 bases not matched to a gene. The CDR3 spans 17 residues. CDR1 is GEAIGNYY, CDR2 EKD, per germline. The CDR3 is CACDILGDTKDTDKLIF. CDR3 coding DNA: TGTGCCTGTGACATACTGGGGGATACTAAGGACACCGATAAACTCATCTTT.

Points on this clone: TCRdb has a much larger clone's protein, which differs at residue 13 from the translation of this DNA, likely because of a read error; what is shown is the protein translated from the DNA. The rearrangement uses TRDV2 and TRDJ2, with TRDD3 matching over 12 bases. The CDR3 is 16 amino acids. Germline CDR1 GEAIGNYY, CDR2 EKD. The CDR3 is CACDILGDTLTARLFF. The CDR3, as DNA: TGTGCCTGTGACATACTGGGGGATACTTTGACAGCACGACTCTTCTTT.

As for this clone: TCRdb assigns this DNA the protein of a much larger clone, which departs from its translation at residue 5; this likely reflects a read error, and the protein shown comes from translating the DNA. The chain recombines TRDV1 with TRDJ1; the D gene is possibly TRDD3 (5 bases). Germline assignment: CDR1 TSWWSYY and CDR2 QGS. Trimming cost V 4 bases and J 4 bases, with 16 bases left between them. This CDR3 region has 15 residues. CDR3 region: CALGGFRGEVDKLIF. In DNA, the CDR3 is TGTGCTCTTGGGGGTTTCCGGGGAGAGGTCGATAAACTCATCTTT.

This clone was seen ten or more times. J is TRDJ3 and V is TRDV2; TRDD3 matches at 11 bases. V was clipped by 2 bases and J by 2 bases; unmatched bases: 1. This CDR3 has 17 amino acids. CDR1 is GEAIGNYY and CDR2 is EKD in the germline V gene. The CDR3 nucleotides are TGTGCCTGTGACATACTGGGGGATACCTGGGACACCCGACAGATGTTTTTC. Translation gives CACDILGDTWDTRQMFF.

The sample holds a few counts of this clone. Translating this DNA gives a protein that differs at residue 17 from the TCRdb one, which belongs to a much larger clone; a read error is likely, and the protein shown is this translation. The chain couples TRDV3 to TRDJ2, with D possibly being TRDD2 (8 bases). The length of the CDR3 is 22 residues. CDR1 and CDR2 from the germline V gene are TVYSNPD and GDNSRS (reference sequence). The V gene lost 4 bases and the J gene lost 6 bases, with 42 bases spanning the gap. CDR3 DNA sequence: TGTGCCTATGGAGAACCTCTTCCTACAGATAGGGGATATCGGGCGGGGTCAGCACAACTCTTCTTT. This encodes CAYGEPLPTDRGYRAGSAQLFF.

Many counts were recorded for this clone. This probably arose from a read error, given a far larger clone one base away. Other DNA sequences in this specimen translate into the identical CDR3. V usage is TRDV2 and J usage is TRDJ3; TRDD3 matches 9 bases. Germline V gene lookup returns CDR1 GEAIGNYY and CDR2 EKD. This CDR3 region has 17 residues. DNA of the CDR3: TGTGCCTGCGACACCGTGGGGGATACCTGGGACACCCGACAGATGTTTTTC. Protein product: CACDTVGDTWDTRQMFF.

This clone came up a few times. The V and J genes are TRDV2 and TRDJ1; 9 nucleotides match TRDD3. Germline CDR1 GEAIGNYY, CDR2 EKD. Losses at the gene ends were 1 base for V and 1 base for J; bases not matched to a gene: 9. The length of the CDR3 is 17 residues. CDR3 nucleotides: TGTGCCTGTGACACGTTACTGGGGGAGGTAGGCACCGATAAACTCATCTTT. It specifies CACDTLLGEVGTDKLIF.

In the case of this clone: A far more abundant clone sits one base away, making this likely a read error. Other DNA variants within this sample encode the same CDR3. The gene calls are TRDV2 and TRDJ2, with 10 bases lining up with TRDD3. The CDR3 contains 19 residues. V was clipped by 0 bases and J by 2 bases; unmatched bases: 11. Germline CDR1 and CDR2: GEAIGNYY and EKD. The DNA for the CDR3 is TGTGCCTGTGACACCGTGGGTGGGGGATACACCGCCTTGACAGCACAACTCTTCTTT. Translation gives CACDTVGGGYTALTAQLFF.

Notes on this clone: The protein TCRdb lists belongs to a much larger clone and differs from this DNA's translation at residue 7, which points to a read error; the protein shown is made from the DNA. This chain uses TRDV2 with TRDJ3; D is possibly TRDD3 (6 bases). Germline CDR1 GEAIGNYY, CDR2 EKD. The CDR3 runs 16 residues. Deletions cut 4 bases from V and 0 bases from J, with 9 bases between. The CDR3 region is CACDWGGSWDTRQMFF. The CDR3 DNA is TGTGCCTGTGATTGGGGGGGCTCCTGGGACACCCGACAGATGTTTTTC.

As regards this clone: The protein TCRdb lists belongs to a much larger clone and differs from this DNA's translation at residue 11, which points to a read error; the protein shown is made from the DNA. The chain joins TRDV1 to TRDJ1; TRDD3 matches 7 bases. J was trimmed by 0 bases and V by 0 bases; bases with no gene match: 13. The CDR3 sequence is 19 residues long. CDR1 TSWWSYY and CDR2 QGS come from the germline V gene. The CDR3 protein is CALGELEVLGGPNTDKLIF. DNA of the CDR3: TGTGCTCTTGGGGAACTCGAGGTGCTGGGGGGCCCTAACACCGATAAACTCATCTTT.

In this sample, this clone is medium-sized (0.01 to 0.1%). This clone may be a read error of a much larger clone one base away. At the DNA level, this CDR3 is encoded by other sequences in the same sample as well. The chain employs TRDV2 and TRDJ3; the match to TRDD3 covers 8 bases. Per the germline V gene, CDR1 is GEAIGNYY and CDR2 is EKD. This CDR3 region has 19 residues. The CDR3 is CACDTVRDTSSWDTRQMFF. Written as DNA, the CDR3 is TGTGCCTGCGACACCGTCAGGGATACGAGCTCCTGGGACACCCGACAGATGTTTTTC.

This clone occurred a few times. A read error is likely here: a far larger clone is one base away. Additional DNA sequences in this sample encode the identical CDR3. The CDR3 here is CACDTVMGDKRSWDTRQMFF. The DNA of the CDR3 is TGTGCCTGCGACACCGTGATGGGGGATAAAAGGTCCTGGGACACCCGACAGATGTTTTTC. The J gene is TRDJ3, the V gene TRDV2, with 9 bases fitting TRDD3. The CDR3 totals 20 residues. Looked up from germline, CDR1 is GEAIGNYY and CDR2 is EKD.